The rows below give T cell receptor beta chains drawn from one sample of a study of blood T cell repertoires in COVID-19. Sequenced by immunoSEQ multiplex PCR; TCRdb stores in-frame clones only, minus some. Among roughly 74,000 clones listed, around 88% were seen once. The sequenced sample was peripheral blood. These receptors came from an elderly woman with active or convalescent COVID-19. The CDR3 runs from the conserved cysteine through the conserved F or W. Fields, in order: D gene, J gene, clone size, V gene, CDR3 protein, CDR3 DNA. A D gene is named only where the DNA matches it firmly. Expanded clones get a size class; other rows say once, few or many, or leave the size out.

>TRBD2|TRBJ2-5|NA|TRBV4-1
CASSQTSGAGETQYF
TGCGCCAGCAGCCAGACTAGCGGGGCTGGAGAGACCCAGTACTTC
>NA|TRBJ2-5|NA|TRBV6-5
CASSYTRGETQYF
TGTGCCAGCAGTTACACCCGGGGGGAGACCCAGTACTTC
>NA|TRBJ1-2|NA|TRBV27
CASSAGQIYGYTF
TGTGCCAGCAGTGCCGGACAGATCTATGGCTACACCTTC
>TRBD2|TRBJ2-5|NA|TRBV10-2
CASSEGSGSLQETQYF
TGCGCCAGCAGTGAGGGTAGCGGGAGCCTACAAGAGACCCAGTACTTC
>NA|TRBJ1-5|NA|TRBV6-5
CASSYWQSNQPQHF
TGTGCCAGCAGTTACTGGCAGAGCAATCAGCCCCAGCATTTT
>NA|TRBJ1-1|NA|TRBV18
CASSPPLRGTEAFF
TGTGCCAGCTCACCACCTTTAAGGGGTACTGAAGCTTTCTTT
>NA|TRBJ1-2|few|TRBV29-1
CSSRAGAAGYTF
TGCAGCTCGAGGGCAGGGGCCGCTGGCTACACCTTC
>NA|TRBJ1-1|NA|TRBV5-1
CASSSDGDTEAFF
TGCGCCAGCAGCTCAGACGGGGACACTGAAGCTTTCTTT
>NA|TRBJ1-2|once|TRBV19
CASSTAATGYWGYTF
TGTGCCAGTAGTACGGCCGCGACGGGGTACTGGGGCTACACCTTC
>NA|TRBJ2-7|few|TRBV6-2/TRBV6-3
CASSTRGGGGSSPYEQYF
TGTGCCAGCAGCACCCGGGGAGGTGGGGGGTCCTCCCCCTACGAGCAGTACTTC
>NA|TRBJ1-2|few|TRBV2
CASALWGTSYGYTF
TGTGCCAGCGCCCTTTGGGGGACAAGCTATGGCTACACCTTC
>NA|TRBJ1-3|NA|TRBV5-5
CASSFSGGSGNTIYF
TGTGCCAGCAGCTTTAGTGGAGGGTCCGGAAACACCATATATTTT
>TRBD1|TRBJ2-7|NA|TRBV6-5
CASRRGGQPSYEQYF
TGTGCCAGCAGGAGAGGGGGACAGCCGTCCTACGAGCAGTACTTC
>NA|TRBJ1-2|NA|TRBV5-1
CASSPTTNYGYTF
TGCGCCAGCAGCCCGACAACTAACTATGGCTACACCTTC
>TRBD1|TRBJ2-7|NA|TRBV5-1
CASSLSGQGYEQYF
TGCGCCAGCAGCTTATCAGGACAGGGATACGAGCAGTACTTC
>NA|TRBJ2-1|NA|TRBV5-1
CASSSNQGNEQFF
TGCGCCAGCAGTTCGAATCAGGGCAATGAGCAGTTCTTC
>TRBD1|TRBJ1-4|NA|TRBV5-1
CASSFYGQGGEKLFF
TGCGCCAGCAGCTTCTATGGCCAGGGGGGTGAAAAACTGTTTTTT
>TRBD2|TRBJ2-3|NA|TRBV7-8
CASSSIAGGMDTQYF
TGTGCCAGCAGCTCAATAGCGGGAGGGATGGATACGCAGTATTTT
>NA|TRBJ1-1|NA|TRBV5-1
CASSLVGVTEAFF
TGCGCCAGCAGCTTGGTAGGGGTAACTGAAGCTTTCTTT
>NA|TRBJ1-1|few|TRBV7-3
CASSLTQGSTEAFF
TGTGCCAGCAGCTTAACCCAGGGGAGCACTGAAGCTTTCTTT